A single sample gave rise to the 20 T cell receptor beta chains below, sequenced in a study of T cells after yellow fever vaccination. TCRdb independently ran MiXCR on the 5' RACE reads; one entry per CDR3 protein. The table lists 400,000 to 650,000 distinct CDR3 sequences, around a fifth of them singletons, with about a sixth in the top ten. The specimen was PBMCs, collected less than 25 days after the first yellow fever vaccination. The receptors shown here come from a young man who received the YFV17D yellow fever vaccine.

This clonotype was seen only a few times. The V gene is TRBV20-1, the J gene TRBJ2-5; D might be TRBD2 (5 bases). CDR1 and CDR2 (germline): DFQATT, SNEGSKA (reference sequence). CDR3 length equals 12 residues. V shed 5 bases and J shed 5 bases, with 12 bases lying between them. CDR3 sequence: CSALTRSETQYF. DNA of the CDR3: TGCAGTGCTCTAACTAGAAGTGAGACCCAGTACTTC.

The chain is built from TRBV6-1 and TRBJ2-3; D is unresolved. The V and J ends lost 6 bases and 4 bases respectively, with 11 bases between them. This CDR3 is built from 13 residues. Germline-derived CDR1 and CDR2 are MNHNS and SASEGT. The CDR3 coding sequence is TGTGCCAGCAGAAGGTTCCCTCCAGATACGCAGTATTTT. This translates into CASRRFPPDTQYF.

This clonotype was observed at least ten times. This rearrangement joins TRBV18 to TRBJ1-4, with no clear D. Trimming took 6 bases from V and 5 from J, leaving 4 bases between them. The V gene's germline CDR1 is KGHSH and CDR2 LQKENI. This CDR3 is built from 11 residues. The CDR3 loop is CASSSNEKLFF. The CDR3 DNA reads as TGTGCCAGCTCCTCGAATGAAAAACTGTTTTTT.

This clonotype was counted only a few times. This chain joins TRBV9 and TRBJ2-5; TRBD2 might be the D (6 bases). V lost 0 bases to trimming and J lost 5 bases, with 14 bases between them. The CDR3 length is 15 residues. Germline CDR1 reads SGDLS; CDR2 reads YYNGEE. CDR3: CASSVGGGGDETQYF. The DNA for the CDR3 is TGTGCCAGCAGCGTAGGAGGCGGCGGGGACGAGACCCAGTACTTC. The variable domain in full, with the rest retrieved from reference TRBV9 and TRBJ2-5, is DSGVTQTPKHLITATGQRVTLRCSPRSGDLSVYWYQQSLDQGLQFLIQYYNGEERAKGNILERFSAQQFPDLHSELNLSSLELGDSALYFCASSVGGGGDETQYFGPGTRLLVL.

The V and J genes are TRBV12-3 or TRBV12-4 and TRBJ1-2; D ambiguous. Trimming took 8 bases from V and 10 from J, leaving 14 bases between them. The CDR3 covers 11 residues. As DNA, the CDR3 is TGTGCCAGCTTCGGAGGGTCGGCCTACACCTTC. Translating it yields CASFGGSAYTF.

The CDR3 spells CASSLEGFGSPLHF. The CDR3 DNA follows: TGTGCCAGCAGCTTAGAAGGGTTTGGTTCACCCCTCCACTTT. V and J are TRBV11-2 and TRBJ1-6; no reliable D call. CDR3 length: 14 residues. The V end was cut by 0 bases, the J end by 9 bases, with 9 bases between. Germline V CDR1 and CDR2: SGHAT, FQNNGV.

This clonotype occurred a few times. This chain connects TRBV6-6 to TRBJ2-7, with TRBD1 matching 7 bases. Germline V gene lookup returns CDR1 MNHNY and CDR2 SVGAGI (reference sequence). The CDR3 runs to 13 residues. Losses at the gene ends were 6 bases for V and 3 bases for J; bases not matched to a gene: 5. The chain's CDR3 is CASSRDSRYEQYV. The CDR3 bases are TGTGCCAGCAGCCGGGACAGTCGCTACGAGCAGTACGTC.

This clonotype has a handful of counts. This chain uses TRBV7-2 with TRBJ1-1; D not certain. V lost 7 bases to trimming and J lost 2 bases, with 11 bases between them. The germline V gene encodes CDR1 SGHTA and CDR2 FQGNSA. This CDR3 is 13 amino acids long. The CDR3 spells CASKLQENTEAFF. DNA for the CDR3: TGTGCCAGCAAACTCCAGGAAAACACTGAAGCTTTCTTT.

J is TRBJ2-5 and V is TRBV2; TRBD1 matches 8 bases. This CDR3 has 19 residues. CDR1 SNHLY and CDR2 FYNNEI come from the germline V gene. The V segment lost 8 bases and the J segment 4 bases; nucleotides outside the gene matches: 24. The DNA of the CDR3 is TGTGCCAGCCTAAACCTGACCTACTCGGGACAGGCCGTTGGAGAGACCCAGTACTTC. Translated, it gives CASLNLTYSGQAVGETQYF.

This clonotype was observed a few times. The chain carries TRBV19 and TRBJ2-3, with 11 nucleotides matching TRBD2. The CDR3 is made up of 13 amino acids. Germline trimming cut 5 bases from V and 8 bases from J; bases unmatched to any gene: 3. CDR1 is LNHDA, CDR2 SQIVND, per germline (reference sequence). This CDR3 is CASSAGTSGTQYF. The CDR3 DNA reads TGTGCCAGTAGTGCCGGGACTAGCGGTACGCAGTATTTT.

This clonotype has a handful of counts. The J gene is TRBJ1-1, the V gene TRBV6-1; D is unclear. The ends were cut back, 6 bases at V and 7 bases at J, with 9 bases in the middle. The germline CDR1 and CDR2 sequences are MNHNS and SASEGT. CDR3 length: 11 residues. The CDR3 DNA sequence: TGTGCCAGCAGATCGTGGGGTGAAGCTTTCTTT. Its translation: CASRSWGEAFF.

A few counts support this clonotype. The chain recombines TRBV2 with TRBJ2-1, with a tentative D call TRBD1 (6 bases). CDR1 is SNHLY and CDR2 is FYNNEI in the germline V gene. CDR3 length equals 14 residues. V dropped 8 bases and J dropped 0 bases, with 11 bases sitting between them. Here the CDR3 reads CASGTTSSYNEQFF. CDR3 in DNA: TGTGCCAGCGGGACAACGAGCTCCTACAATGAGCAGTTCTTC. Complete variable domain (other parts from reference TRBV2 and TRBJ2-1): EPEVTQTPSHQVTQMGQEVILRCVPISNHLYFYWYRQILGQKVEFLVSFYNNEISEKSEIFDDQFSVERPDGSNFTLKIRSTKLEDSAMYFCASGTTSSYNEQFFGPGTRLTVL.

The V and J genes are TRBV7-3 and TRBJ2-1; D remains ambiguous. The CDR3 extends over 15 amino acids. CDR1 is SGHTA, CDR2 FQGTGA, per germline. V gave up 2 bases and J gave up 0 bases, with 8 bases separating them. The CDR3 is CASSLQHSSYNEQFF. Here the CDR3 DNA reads TGTGCCAGCAGCTTACAGCATAGCTCCTACAATGAGCAGTTCTTC.

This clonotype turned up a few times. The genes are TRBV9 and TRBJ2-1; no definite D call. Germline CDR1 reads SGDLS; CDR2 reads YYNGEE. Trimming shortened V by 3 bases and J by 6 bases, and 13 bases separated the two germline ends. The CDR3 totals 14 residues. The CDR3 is CASSGYDLFNEQFF. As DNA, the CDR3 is TGTGCCAGCAGCGGATACGATTTGTTCAATGAGCAGTTCTTC. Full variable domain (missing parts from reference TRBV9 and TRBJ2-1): DSGVTQTPKHLITATGQRVTLRCSPRSGDLSVYWYQQSLDQGLQFLIQYYNGEERAKGNILERFSAQQFPDLHSELNLSSLELGDSALYFCASSGYDLFNEQFFGPGTRLTVL.

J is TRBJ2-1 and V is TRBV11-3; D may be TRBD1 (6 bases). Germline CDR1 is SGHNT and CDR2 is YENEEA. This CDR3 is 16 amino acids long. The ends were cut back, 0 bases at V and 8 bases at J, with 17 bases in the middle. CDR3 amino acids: CASSLDGRGGMDEQFF. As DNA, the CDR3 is TGTGCCAGCAGCTTAGACGGCAGGGGCGGAATGGATGAGCAGTTCTTC.

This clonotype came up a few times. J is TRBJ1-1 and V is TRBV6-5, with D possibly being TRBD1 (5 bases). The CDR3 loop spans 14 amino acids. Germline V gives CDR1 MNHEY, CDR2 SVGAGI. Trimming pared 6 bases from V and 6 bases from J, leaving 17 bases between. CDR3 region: CASSGRGGAAEAFF. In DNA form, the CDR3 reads TGTGCCAGCAGCGGGCGGGGAGGGGCCGCTGAAGCTTTCTTT.

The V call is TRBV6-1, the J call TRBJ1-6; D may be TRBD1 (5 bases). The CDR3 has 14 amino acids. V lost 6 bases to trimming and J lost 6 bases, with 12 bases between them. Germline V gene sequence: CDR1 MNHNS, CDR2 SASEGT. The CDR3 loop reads CASSSGRFNSPLHF. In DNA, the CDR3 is TGTGCCAGCAGCTCGGGACGATTTAATTCACCCCTCCACTTT.

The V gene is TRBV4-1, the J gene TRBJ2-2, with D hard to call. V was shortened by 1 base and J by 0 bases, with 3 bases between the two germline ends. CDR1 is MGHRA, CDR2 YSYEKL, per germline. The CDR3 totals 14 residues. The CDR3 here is CASSQVANTGELFF. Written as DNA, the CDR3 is TGCGCCAGCAGCCAAGTCGCGAACACCGGGGAGCTGTTTTTT.

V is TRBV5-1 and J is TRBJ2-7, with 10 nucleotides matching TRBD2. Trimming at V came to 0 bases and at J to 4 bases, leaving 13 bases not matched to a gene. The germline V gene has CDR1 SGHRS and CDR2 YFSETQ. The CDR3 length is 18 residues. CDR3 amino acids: CASSLAPGLAGAQYEQYF. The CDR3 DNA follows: TGCGCCAGCAGCTTGGCCCCCGGGCTAGCGGGGGCCCAATACGAGCAGTACTTC.

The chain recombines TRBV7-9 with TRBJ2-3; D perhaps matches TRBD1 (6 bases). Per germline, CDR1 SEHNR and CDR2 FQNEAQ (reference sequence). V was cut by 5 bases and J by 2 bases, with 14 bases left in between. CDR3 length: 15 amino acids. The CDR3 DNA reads TGTGCCAGCAGCGCCGGGACAAGGCTCACAGATACGCAGTATTTT. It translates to CASSAGTRLTDTQYF.